The 23 T cell receptor beta chains reported below all come from one sample, sequenced in a study of blood T cell repertoires in COVID-19. Profiled with immunoSEQ multiplex PCR; TCRdb holds only in-frame clones, not every one. The data hold approximately 500,000 clones, with roughly 89% observed a single time. Sequencing used peripheral blood. Every receptor here comes from a woman in her 50s with COVID-19, enrolled during active disease.

This clone was found a few times. This rearrangement joins TRBV10-1 to TRBJ2-7; D gene ambiguous. The CDR3 is 15 amino acids. The germline V and J ends were trimmed by 0 bases and 2 bases, with 11 bases remaining between them. In germline, CDR1 is WNHNN, CDR2 SYGVQD (reference sequence). CDR3 region: CASSESVGVPYEQYF. CDR3 DNA sequence: TGCGCCAGCAGTGAGTCGGTAGGAGTCCCCTACGAGCAGTACTTC.

J is TRBJ1-1 and V is TRBV20-1, with D uncertain. This CDR3 contains 11 residues. The germline V and J ends were trimmed by 6 bases and 5 bases, with 10 bases remaining between them. CDR1 and CDR2 (germline): DFQATT, SNEGSKA (reference sequence). The CDR3 reads CSALPGTEAFF. In DNA form, the CDR3 reads TGCAGTGCCCTTCCGGGGACTGAAGCTTTCTTT.

In its sample, this clone was seen a few times. In the same sample, other DNA sequences code for this CDR3. V is TRBV12-3 or TRBV12-4 and J is TRBJ2-2; no definite D call. The V end was cut by 5 bases, the J end by 3 bases, with 4 bases between. The CDR3 is made up of 12 amino acids. CDR3 coding DNA: TGTGCCAGCAGTCCTGACACCGGGGAGCTGTTTTTT. It translates to CASSPDTGELFF.

The V gene is TRBV24-1, the J gene TRBJ1-2, with 8 positions matching TRBD1. CDR1 and CDR2 from the germline V gene are KGHDR and SFDVKD. V dropped 4 bases and J dropped 6; count of bases not matched to a gene: 3. The length of the CDR3 is 13 residues. The CDR3 protein is CATSEGQVDGYTF. The CDR3 DNA is TGTGCCACCAGTGAGGGACAGGTCGATGGCTACACCTTC.

The V gene is TRBV19, the J gene TRBJ1-5; a weak D match, TRBD1 (6 bases). CDR1 and CDR2 from the germline V gene are LNHDA and SQIVND (reference sequence). There are 14 residues in the CDR3. Trimming removed 5 bases at V and 8 bases at J, with 16 bases between. The CDR3 loop reads CASSSTDSLEPQHF. In DNA form, the CDR3 reads TGTGCCAGTAGTTCCACGGACAGCCTTGAGCCCCAGCATTTT.

This chain links TRBV30 with TRBJ2-1; weak D call: TRBD2 (5 bases). CDR3 length: 16 residues. The germline V gene encodes CDR1 GTSNPN and CDR2 SVGIG (reference sequence). V was cut by 0 bases and J by 5 bases, with 17 bases left in between. The CDR3 DNA reads TGTGCCTGGAGTGTACCAAGTCCGGGGAGAGACAATGAGCAGTTCTTC. The encoded protein is CAWSVPSPGRDNEQFF.

The chain carries TRBV9 and TRBJ1-2; TRBD1 is a possible D gene (5 bases). CDR1 and CDR2 (germline): SGDLS, YYNGEE. The CDR3 is 13 residues long. V was pared by 6 bases and J by 6 bases, with 15 bases between. CDR3 nucleotides: TGTGCCAGCACGTTTGCCCCGGGGGATGGCTACACCTTC. Amino acids: CASTFAPGDGYTF.

The sample holds a few counts of this clone. The V and J genes are TRBV7-9 and TRBJ2-4; perhaps TRBD2 as D (5 bases). Germline values: CDR1 SEHNR, CDR2 FQNEAQ (reference sequence). V was pared by 11 bases and J by 0 bases, with 11 bases between. CDR3 length: 13 residues. CDR3 nucleotides: TGTGCCGGAGGCTCTCTAGCCAAAAACATTCAGTACTTC. This gives the protein CAGGSLAKNIQYF.

V is TRBV19 and J is TRBJ1-3; TRBD1 matches 8 bases. V dropped 5 bases and J dropped 3; count of bases not matched to a gene: 6. The CDR3 consists of 15 residues. Germline assignment: CDR1 LNHDA and CDR2 SQIVND (reference sequence). The chain's CDR3 is CASSAQGAFGNTIYF. DNA of the CDR3: TGTGCCAGTAGTGCTCAGGGGGCGTTTGGAAACACCATATATTTT.

This clone was seen once. Relative to the germline gene, one junction end is altered; a read error may explain this. This chain joins TRBV19 and TRBJ1-5; TRBD1 agrees at 8 bases. This CDR3 is 12 amino acids long. CDR1 is LNHDA, CDR2 SQIVND, per germline (reference sequence). The CDR3 sequence: CASSTGGNNLWW. CDR3 bases: TGTGCCAGTAGCACAGGGGGGAATAACTTGTGGTGG. The entire variable domain, with the rest obtained from reference TRBV19 and TRBJ1-5, is as follows: DGGITQSPKYLFRKEGQNVTLSCEQNLNHDAMYWYRQDPGQGLRLIYYSQIVNDFQKGDIAEGYSVSREKKESFPLTVTSAQKNPTAFYLCASSTGGNNLWWGDGTRLSIL.

The chain combines TRBV5-6 with TRBJ1-2; D is unresolved. The CDR3 consists of 17 residues. Germline V gives CDR1 SGHDT, CDR2 YYEEEE. V was pared by 2 bases and J by 1 base, with 18 bases between. The DNA of the CDR3 is TGTGCCAGCAGCTTAGAGCTGGCACAGATCGGTAACTATGGCTACACCTTC. Its translation: CASSLELAQIGNYGYTF.

This chain's CDR3 is CAWSVGAKNSPLHF. DNA of the CDR3: TGTGCCTGGAGTGTAGGGGCGAAAAATTCACCCCTCCACTTT. V usage is TRBV30 and J usage is TRBJ1-6, with D perhaps TRBD1 (5 bases). Deletions cut 0 bases from V and 7 bases from J, with 10 bases between. The CDR3 has 14 residues. From germline, CDR1 is GTSNPN and CDR2 SVGIG (reference sequence).

This clone has only one observation. The V gene is TRBV27, the J gene TRBJ2-1; D gene uncertain. From germline, CDR1 is MNHEY and CDR2 SMNVEV (reference sequence). The CDR3 runs to 14 residues. Trimming pared 5 bases from V and 0 bases from J, leaving 8 bases between. Written as DNA, the CDR3 is TGTGCCAGCAGTCGACGGAGCTCCTACAATGAGCAGTTCTTC. As protein: CASSRRSSYNEQFF.

The V and J genes are TRBV28 and TRBJ1-1; 9 bases align to TRBD1. After removal of 5 bases from V and 11 bases from J, the junction contained 12 bases not matched to a gene. CDR1 and CDR2 (germline): MDHEN, SYDVKM. The CDR3 runs to 14 residues. Here the CDR3 DNA reads TGTGCCAGCAGTCCCGGGACAGGGACAATCGTGGCTTTCTTT. Protein: CASSPGTGTIVAFF.

V is TRBV7-2 and J is TRBJ2-5; D is possibly TRBD2 (5 bases). Germline CDR1 SGHTA, CDR2 FQGNSA. Deletions cut 5 bases from V and 3 bases from J, with 28 bases between. This CDR3 has 19 residues. In DNA form, the CDR3 reads TGTGCCAGCAGCCCCACGGCCCTTAGCGCCCAACTCCAAAAAGAGACCCAGTACTTC. It is translated as CASSPTALSAQLQKETQYF.

J is TRBJ1-1 and V is TRBV6-7, with a possible D match to TRBD1 (6 bases). TRBV6-7 is an ORF, and what it does is uncertain. The CDR3 covers 14 residues. V lost 7 bases to trimming and J lost 1 base, with 13 bases between them. CDR3 sequence: CASTTRGTNTEAFF. CDR3 DNA sequence: TGTGCCAGCACTACAAGGGGGACGAACACTGAAGCTTTCTTT.

The chain couples TRBV4-1 to TRBJ2-7; TRBD1 might be the D (6 bases). Germline V gene data show CDR1 as MGHRA and CDR2 as YSYEKL. This CDR3 region has 14 residues. V lost 1 base and J 4 bases, leaving 11 bases between the germline ends. The CDR3: CASSQVSGQYEQYF. The CDR3 DNA reads as TGCGCCAGCAGCCAAGTTTCCGGACAGTACGAGCAGTACTTC.

The V gene is TRBV18, the J gene TRBJ2-7; the match to TRBD1 covers 8 bases. The CDR3 spans 14 residues. After removal of 1 base from V and 5 bases from J, the junction contained 4 bases not matched to a gene. Germline-derived CDR1 and CDR2 are KGHSH and LQKENI. CDR3 residues: CASSPLRGRDEQYF. CDR3 bases: TGTGCCAGCTCACCACTCAGGGGGCGGGACGAGCAGTACTTC.

There are a few counts of this clone. The J gene is TRBJ2-7, the V gene TRBV7-6, with D possibly being TRBD1 (5 bases). Trimming removed 4 bases at V and 5 bases at J, with 9 bases between. This CDR3 has 12 residues. Germline assignment: CDR1 SGHVS and CDR2 FNYEAQ. CDR3 residues: CASSSQGHEQYF. The DNA for the CDR3 is TGTGCCAGCAGCTCCCAGGGCCACGAGCAGTACTTC.

This chain joins TRBV7-6 and TRBJ2-3; the match to TRBD2 covers 9 bases. This CDR3 spans 15 amino acids. Germline CDR1 SGHVS, CDR2 FNYEAQ. Losses at the gene ends were 0 bases for V and 4 bases for J; bases not matched to a gene: 2. The CDR3 DNA is TGTGCCAGCAGCTTAGCGTTAGCGGGGGCAGATACGCAGTATTTT. Protein product: CASSLALAGADTQYF.

On this clone: Other DNA variants within this sample encode the same CDR3. This chain uses TRBV5-1 with TRBJ1-1; 8 positions match TRBD1. This CDR3 spans 14 amino acids. Germline loops: CDR1 SGHRS, CDR2 YFSETQ. The junction had 1 base not matched to a gene; V was cut back by 2 bases and J by 1 base. The CDR3 region is CASSFGTGNTEAFF. In DNA, the CDR3 is TGCGCCAGCAGCTTCGGGACAGGGAACACTGAAGCTTTCTTT.

The J gene is TRBJ2-2, the V gene TRBV11-2; D call uncertain. This CDR3 region has 14 residues. Germline-derived CDR1 and CDR2 are SGHAT and FQNNGV. V lost 3 bases and J 6 bases, leaving 11 bases between the germline ends. CDR3 sequence (DNA): TGTGCCAGCAGCTTCTTGAAGAGCGCCGGGGAGCTGTTTTTT. Translating it yields CASSFLKSAGELFF.

J is TRBJ1-2 and V is TRBV7-8; D is possibly TRBD1 (5 bases). The CDR3 has 16 residues. V dropped 0 bases and J dropped 0 bases, with 11 bases sitting between them. CDR1 and CDR2 (germline): SGHVS, FQNEAQ. In DNA form, the CDR3 reads TGTGCCAGCAGCTTAGCGGAGCCGGGGGCTAACTATGGCTACACCTTC. Translated: CASSLAEPGANYGYTF.